This TCR beta chain derives from a study of T cells in Graves' hyperthyroidism and ophthalmopathy. Study-wide results and limits: Also found in blood were most expanded thyroid clonotypes above 0.001.

RNA transcripts gave rise to amplified TCR beta CDR3 regions. When the TCR CDR3 underwent first-round RT-PCR, the HTBI primer set was used. Using its own MiXCR run on the multiplex PCR reads, TCRdb lists one record per CDR3 protein. The sample contains 600,000 to 850,000 distinct CDR3 sequences, about 17% of which appear only once. Clinical symptoms, serum thyroxine and TRAb, thyroid ultrasound and orbital computed tomography together formed the diagnostic basis. Blood was sampled at initial diagnosis of hyperthyroidism, prior to onset of any ophthalmopathy symptoms. The PBMCs were sourced from fresh peripheral blood (about 9.7 ml). Notes on this clonotype: Antigen unknown.

The CDR3 spans 15 residues. Trimming took 4 bases from V and 0 from J; bases not matched to a gene: 4. Germline V gene sequence: CDR1 SGHRS, CDR2 YFSETQ. The material sequenced was blood. This sequence was found in a woman in her 50s with Graves' hyperthyroidism that later progressed to Graves' ophthalmopathy. The J gene is TRBJ2-1, the V gene TRBV5-1; 7 positions match TRBD2. CDR3 region: CASSLRGDSYNEQFF. The CDR3 DNA is TGCGCCAGCAGCCTCCGGGGGGACTCCTACAATGAGCAGTTCTTC.